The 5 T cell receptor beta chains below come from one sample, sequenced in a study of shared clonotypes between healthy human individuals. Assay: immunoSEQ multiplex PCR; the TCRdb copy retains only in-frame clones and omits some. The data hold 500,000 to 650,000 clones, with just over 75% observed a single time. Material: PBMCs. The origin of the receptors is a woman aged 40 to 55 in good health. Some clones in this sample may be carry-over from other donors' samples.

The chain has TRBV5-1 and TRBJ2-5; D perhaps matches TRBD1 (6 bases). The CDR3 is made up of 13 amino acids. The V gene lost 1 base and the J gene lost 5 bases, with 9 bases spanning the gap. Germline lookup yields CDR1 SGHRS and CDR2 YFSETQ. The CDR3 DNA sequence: TGCGCCAGCAGCTTGACAGGGATGGAGACCCAGTACTTC. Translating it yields CASSLTGMETQYF.

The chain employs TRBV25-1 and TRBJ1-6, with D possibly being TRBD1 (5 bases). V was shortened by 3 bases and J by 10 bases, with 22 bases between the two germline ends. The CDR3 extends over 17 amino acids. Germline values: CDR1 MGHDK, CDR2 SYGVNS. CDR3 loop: CASSDQQFTGSRSPLHF. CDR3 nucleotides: TGTGCCAGCAGTGACCAACAATTCACAGGATCAAGATCACCCCTCCACTTT.

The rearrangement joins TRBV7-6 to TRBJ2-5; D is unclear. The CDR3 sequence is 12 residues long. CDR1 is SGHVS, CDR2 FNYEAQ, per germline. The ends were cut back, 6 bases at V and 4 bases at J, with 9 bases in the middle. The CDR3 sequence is CASRWTGETQYF. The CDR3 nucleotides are TGTGCCAGCAGATGGACGGGAGAGACCCAGTACTTC.

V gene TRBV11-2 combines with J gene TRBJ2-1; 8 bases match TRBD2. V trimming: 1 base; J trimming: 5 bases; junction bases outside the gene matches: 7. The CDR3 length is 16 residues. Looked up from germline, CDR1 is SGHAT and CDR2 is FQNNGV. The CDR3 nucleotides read TGTGCCAGCAGCTTAGCGGGAGGGCCACCCCACAATGAGCAGTTCTTC. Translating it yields CASSLAGGPPHNEQFF.

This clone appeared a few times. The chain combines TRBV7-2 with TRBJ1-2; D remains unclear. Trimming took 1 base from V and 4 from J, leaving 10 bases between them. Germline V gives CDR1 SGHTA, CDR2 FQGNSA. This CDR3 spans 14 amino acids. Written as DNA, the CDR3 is TGTGCCAGCAGCTTAGATCGCCGTGGCTATGGCTACACCTTC. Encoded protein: CASSLDRRGYGYTF. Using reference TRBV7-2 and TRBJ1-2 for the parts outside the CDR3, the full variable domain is GAGVSQSPSNKVTEKGKDVELRCDPISGHTALYWYRQSLGQGLEFLIYFQGNSAPDKSGLPSDRFSAERTGGSVSTLTIQRTQQEDSAVYLCASSLDRRGYGYTFGSGTRLTVV.